The next 26 T cell receptor beta chains were all read from a single sample in a study of cytomegalovirus exposure and HLA in healthy donors. The study ran its PCR with 60 Vbeta and 13 Jbeta primers. Data came from immunoSEQ multiplex PCR; TCRdb stores just in-frame clones and leaves some out. The sample carries some 120,000 clones, roughly 80% recorded once. Input material: PBMCs. The receptors shown here come from a man aged 18-30 years in good health and CMV-seropositive.

This rearrangement joins TRBV19 to TRBJ1-2; 8 bases are a match to TRBD1. V shed 4 bases and J 7 bases; nucleotides not matched to a gene: 2. Germline V gene data show CDR1 as LNHDA and CDR2 as SQIVND (reference sequence). The CDR3 consists of 12 residues. CDR3 in DNA: TGTGCCAGTAGTAACAGGGGGTTTGGCTACACCTTC. Its translation: CASSNRGFGYTF.

In this sample, this clone turned up once. The chain couples TRBV5-6 to TRBJ2-2; weak D call: TRBD1 (6 bases). V was trimmed by 2 bases and J by 3 bases, leaving 14 bases between them. This CDR3 spans 16 amino acids. The germline V gene encodes CDR1 SGHDT and CDR2 YYEEEE. DNA of the CDR3: TGTGCCAGCAGCTTTGGGTCAGGGGAGTACACCGGGGAGCTGTTTTTT. Its translation is CASSFGSGEYTGELFF.

Comment on this clone: Other DNA sequences in this specimen translate into the identical CDR3. The chain carries TRBV30 and TRBJ2-7; 8 bases line up with TRBD1. The J segment lost 3 bases and the V segment lost 5 bases, leaving 6 bases of the junction unmatched. CDR1 and CDR2 from the germline V gene are GTSNPN and SVGIG (reference sequence). The CDR3 loop spans 13 amino acids. CDR3 sequence: CAWSKQGGYEQYF. DNA of the CDR3: TGTGCCTGGTCAAAACAGGGGGGCTACGAGCAGTACTTC.

The chain employs TRBV5-1 and TRBJ2-5, with 11 bases identical to TRBD2. Germline lookup yields CDR1 SGHRS and CDR2 YFSETQ. The CDR3 has 18 amino acids. With 3 bases clipped from V and 1 base from J, the junction kept 11 bases outside the gene matches. The chain's CDR3 is CASSSTPGLAATQETQYF. The DNA of the CDR3 is TGCGCCAGCAGCTCCACACCGGGACTAGCGGCTACCCAAGAGACCCAGTACTTC.

The V and J genes are TRBV5-4 and TRBJ2-3, with 9 bases identical to TRBD1. The V gene end was trimmed by 1 base and the J gene end by 4 bases; junction bases not matched to a gene: 4. Germline lookup yields CDR1 SGHNT and CDR2 YYREEE (reference sequence). CDR3 size: 15 residues. This chain's CDR3 is CASSLRDRGADTQYF. The CDR3 nucleotides read TGTGCCAGCAGCTTGCGCGACAGGGGGGCAGATACGCAGTATTTT.

This rearrangement joins TRBV10-1 to TRBJ2-1, with D perhaps TRBD2 (7 bases). The V and J ends lost 0 bases and 2 bases respectively, with 14 bases between them. The CDR3 has 17 residues. Germline loops: CDR1 WNHNN, CDR2 SYGVQD (reference sequence). CDR3 amino acids: CASSESGGAGAYNEQFF. The CDR3 DNA is TGCGCCAGCAGTGAGTCGGGGGGGGCAGGGGCCTACAATGAGCAGTTCTTC.

The chain joins TRBV6-5 to TRBJ2-1; 10 bases are shared with TRBD2. The CDR3 length is 12 residues. The J segment lost 10 bases and the V segment lost 6 bases, leaving 3 bases of the junction unmatched. CDR1 and CDR2 (germline): MNHEY, SVGAGI. The CDR3 DNA reads TGTGCCAGCAGAAAAGCGGGGGGGGAGCAGTTCTTC. Translation: CASRKAGGEQFF.

The chain employs TRBV2 and TRBJ1-1; 9 bases agree with TRBD1. Per germline, CDR1 SNHLY and CDR2 FYNNEI. This CDR3 spans 16 amino acids. The ends lost 8 bases at V and 3 bases at J; junction bases unmatched: 13. The DNA for the CDR3 is TGTGCCAGCCACAAATCATCGACAGGGGGAGACACTGAAGCTTTCTTT. This translates into CASHKSSTGGDTEAFF.

The genes are TRBV29-1 and TRBJ2-5; D may be TRBD2 (6 bases). The CDR3 covers 13 residues. Between the trimmed V and J ends, which lost 5 bases and 3 bases, there was a span of 13 bases. Germline CDR1 reads SQVTM; CDR2 reads ANQGSEA. CDR3 DNA: TGCAGCGTTCGTCAGGGCGGGGAAGAGACCCAGTACTTC. Translating it yields CSVRQGGEETQYF.

A note on this clone: The junction departs from germline at one end; a sequencing error may be responsible. The chain carries TRBV10-3 and TRBJ2-2, with D maybe TRBD2 (6 bases). Germline V gene data show CDR1 as ENHRY and CDR2 as SYGVKD. The CDR3 runs 16 residues. The CDR3 coding sequence is TGTGCCATCAGTGAAGAGCAGGGCTTTGGCACCGGGGAGGTGTTTTTT. It encodes CAISEEQGFGTGEVFF.

This clone showed up just once. The chain links TRBV19 to TRBJ1-3; D remains ambiguous. This CDR3 is built from 13 residues. Germline CDR1 and CDR2: LNHDA and SQIVND (reference sequence). Deletions cut 0 bases from V and 2 bases from J, with 2 bases between. The chain's CDR3 is CASSIDAGNTIYF. The CDR3 DNA reads as TGTGCCAGTAGTATAGACGCTGGAAACACCATATATTTT.

The CDR3 region has the DNA TGCGCCAGCAGCCAAGAGGCCTCCAGCTCCTATAATTCACCCCTCCACTTT. It translates to CASSQEASSSYNSPLHF. The V gene is TRBV4-1, the J gene TRBJ1-6; no definite D call. The CDR3 contains 17 residues. Germline values: CDR1 MGHRA, CDR2 YSYEKL. Trimming removed 0 bases from V and 0 bases from J, with 9 bases in between.

This clone was detected ten times or more. The CDR3 loop reads CASSDSTGGNSPLHF. CDR3 DNA sequence: TGTGCCAGCAGTGACTCGACAGGGGGCAATTCACCCCTCCACTTT. This sequence joins TRBV6-4 and TRBJ1-6; 10 nucleotides match TRBD1. Germline loops: CDR1 MRHNA, CDR2 SNTAGT. CDR3 length: 15 amino acids. V was pared by 0 bases and J by 7 bases, with 0 bases of the junction left unmatched.

The chain employs TRBV12-5 and TRBJ2-2, with 8 bases lining up with TRBD1. Germline V CDR1 and CDR2: LGHNT, FRNRAP. V shed 5 bases, J shed 4 bases, and the junction held 3 bases outside the gene matches. The CDR3 is 14 amino acids. CDR3 in DNA: TGTGCTAGTGGTAGGACAGGGTCCACCGGGGAGCTGTTTTTT. Translation gives CASGRTGSTGELFF.

This chain uses TRBV6-5 with TRBJ2-7, with 11 nucleotides matching TRBD1. The CDR3 consists of 15 residues. Germline CDR1 and CDR2: MNHEY and SVGAGI. V trimming: 7 bases; J trimming: 4 bases; junction bases outside the gene matches: 9. The CDR3 here is CASTLTGTGGYEQYF. DNA of the CDR3: TGTGCCAGCACCCTCACCGGGACAGGGGGGTACGAGCAGTACTTC.

There are a few counts of this clone. The V call is TRBV6-1, the J call TRBJ1-1, with D possibly being TRBD1 (5 bases). The V and J ends lost 5 bases and 4 bases respectively, with 11 bases between them. Germline CDR1 MNHNS, CDR2 SASEGT. The CDR3 length is 13 residues. The CDR3 is CASSRERGTEAFF. CDR3 DNA: TGTGCCAGCAGTAGGGAAAGGGGCACTGAAGCTTTCTTT.

The CDR3: CASRPAGTGIYEQYF. In nucleotides, the CDR3 is TGTGCCAGCAGACCGGCTGGGACAGGGATATACGAGCAGTACTTC. The rearrangement uses TRBV5-4 and TRBJ2-7, with 9 bases identical to TRBD1. V was clipped by 5 bases and J by 4 bases; unmatched bases: 10. The length of the CDR3 is 15 residues. The germline V gene has CDR1 SGHNT and CDR2 YYREEE (reference sequence).

This clone was seen just once. The J gene is TRBJ2-3, the V gene TRBV5-1; possibly TRBD1 for D (6 bases). The CDR3 is made up of 16 amino acids. Germline V gene lookup returns CDR1 SGHRS and CDR2 YFSETQ. V lost 0 bases to trimming and J lost 2 bases, with 13 bases between them. The CDR3 here is CASSLAVDRITDTQYF. CDR3 nucleotide sequence: TGCGCCAGCAGCTTGGCTGTGGACAGAATCACAGATACGCAGTATTTT.

CDR3 residues: CASSITGSGNTIYF. Here the CDR3 DNA reads TGTGCCAGTAGTATCACCGGGTCCGGAAACACCATATATTTT. The chain has TRBV19 and TRBJ1-3; D ambiguous. The CDR3 totals 14 residues. Germline loops: CDR1 LNHDA, CDR2 SQIVND (reference sequence). V lost 3 bases to trimming and J lost 4 bases, with 10 bases between them.

The chain recombines TRBV11-3 with TRBJ2-3; TRBD2 matches 15 bases. J was trimmed by 9 bases and V by 5 bases; bases with no gene match: 3. Germline CDR1 reads SGHNT; CDR2 reads YENEEA. This CDR3 has 14 residues. The CDR3 bases are TGTGCCAGCAGCGTCGGGACTAGCGGGGGGACGCAGTATTTT. Protein: CASSVGTSGGTQYF. Full variable domain (remainder filled in from reference TRBV11-3 and TRBJ2-3): EAGVVQSPRYKIIEKKQPVAFWCNPISGHNTLYWYLQNLGQGPELLIRYENEEAVDDSQLPKDRFSAERLKGVDSTLKIQPAELGDSAVYLCASSVGTSGGTQYFGPGTRLTVL.

This chain links TRBV7-2 with TRBJ1-2, with a tentative D call TRBD1 (5 bases). The V gene lost 1 base and the J gene lost 4 bases, with 19 bases spanning the gap. Per the germline V gene, CDR1 is SGHTA and CDR2 is FQGNSA. The CDR3 runs 17 residues. CDR3 sequence: CASSLGSGWGRIYGYTF. Here the CDR3 DNA reads TGTGCCAGCAGCTTAGGGTCGGGGTGGGGGAGGATCTATGGCTACACCTTC.

The gene calls are TRBV2 and TRBJ1-6, with 7 nucleotides matching TRBD1. Germline values: CDR1 SNHLY, CDR2 FYNNEI. V lost 7 bases to trimming and J lost 0 bases; unmatched junction nucleotides: 3. The CDR3 covers 15 residues. CDR3 nucleotides: TGTGCCAGCAAGGACAGGAGCTCCTATAATTCACCCCTCCACTTT. Its translation: CASKDRSSYNSPLHF. Based on the CDR3 plus reference TRBV2 and TRBJ1-6, the full variable domain is EPEVTQTPSHQVTQMGQEVILRCVPISNHLYFYWYRQILGQKVEFLVSFYNNEISEKSEIFDDQFSVERPDGSNFTLKIRSTKLEDSAMYFCASKDRSSYNSPLHFGNGTRLTVT.

The chain combines TRBV7-2 with TRBJ2-3; the match to TRBD2 covers 7 bases. This CDR3 comprises 15 residues. The ends lost 4 bases at V and 3 bases at J; junction bases unmatched: 7. Germline CDR1 reads SGHTA; CDR2 reads FQGNSA. CDR3 DNA: TGTGCCAGCAGCTCGGCGGGGGTCAGGACAGATACGCAGTATTTT. This sequence encodes CASSSAGVRTDTQYF.

The chain uses TRBV28 and TRBJ1-1, with 10 bases fitting TRBD1. Losses at the gene ends were 6 bases for V and 4 bases for J; bases not matched to a gene: 5. There are 14 residues in the CDR3. The germline V gene has CDR1 MDHEN and CDR2 SYDVKM. CDR3 sequence: CASSLTGGFTEAFF. The CDR3 DNA reads as TGTGCCAGCAGCCTGACAGGGGGCTTCACTGAAGCTTTCTTT.

The CDR3 loop is CASSQGSSGAIFYTQYF. CDR3 bases: TGTGCCAGCAGCCAAGGTTCTAGCGGGGCGATTTTTTATACGCAGTATTTT. This sequence joins TRBV14 and TRBJ2-3; 9 bases line up with TRBD2. CDR3 length equals 17 residues. The V gene end was trimmed by 1 base and the J gene end by 7 bases; junction bases not matched to a gene: 12. In germline, CDR1 is SGHDN, CDR2 FVKESK.

CDR3 region: CASTHRAGGPYEQYF. CDR3 coding DNA: TGTGCCAGCACCCACCGAGCGGGGGGGCCCTACGAGCAGTACTTC. The V gene is TRBV27, the J gene TRBJ2-7; 10 nucleotides align to TRBD2. The V gene's germline CDR1 is MNHEY and CDR2 SMNVEV (reference sequence). The CDR3 length is 15 residues. Losses at the gene ends were 7 bases for V and 2 bases for J; bases not matched to a gene: 8.